This paragraph covers one T cell receptor beta chain sequence. Its antigen is undetermined. This sample is part of a study of T cells expressing NK-cell markers. About the study: TCR beta repertoires came from sorted CD3+CD56+NKG2C+, CD3+CD56+NKG2C- and CD3+CD56-NKG2C+ T cells.

From the 5' RACE reads, TCRdb lists one entry per CDR3 protein and no DNA. This sample's clone table lists 150,000 to 160,000 distinct CDR3 sequences. The study's findings and limits: More than five donors showed dominant NKG2C+ clonotypes comprising about 1.0-7.5% of their CD8+ T cells. The study found these clonotypes also leading the CD3+CD56-NKG2C+ fraction in a few donors.

The clonotype comes from a woman between 50 and 59 years old in good health. The source material was blood T cells: a sorted CD56 or NKG2C T cell subset, CD4+ or CD8+ T cells, or bulk PBMC T cells (not recorded which).

The CDR3 protein is CASSLMGSSYNEQFF. The rearrangement joins TRBV28 to TRBJ2-1. CDR3 size: 15 residues. Germline CDR1 MDHEN, CDR2 SYDVKM.